Each of the 2 T cell receptor beta chains below was sequenced from the same sample in a study of blood T cell repertoires in COVID-19. Sequenced by immunoSEQ multiplex PCR; TCRdb stores in-frame clones only, minus some. The data hold a few hundred thousand clones, with roughly nine tenths observed a single time. Sequenced: peripheral blood. These receptors originate from a woman in her thirties with COVID-19, enrolled during active disease.

The rearrangement links TRBV7-9 to TRBJ2-1; weak D call: TRBD2 (6 bases). V gave up 5 bases and J gave up 7 bases, with 12 bases separating them. The CDR3 sequence is 13 residues long. Germline CDR1 is SEHNR and CDR2 is FQNEAQ (reference sequence). The CDR3 region is CASSPRLVNEQFF. In DNA form, the CDR3 reads TGTGCCAGCAGCCCCCGACTAGTGAATGAGCAGTTCTTC. Full variable domain (remainder filled in from reference TRBV7-9 and TRBJ2-1): DTGVSQNPRHKITKRGQNVTFRCDPISEHNRLYWYRQTLGQGPEFLTYFQNEAQLEKSRLLSDRFSAERPKGSFSTLEIQRTEQGDSAMYLCASSPRLVNEQFFGPGTRLTVL.

V usage is TRBV7-9 and J usage is TRBJ1-4; D remains ambiguous. Trimming stripped 4 bases from V and 0 bases from J, with 9 bases between. Per germline, CDR1 SEHNR and CDR2 FQNEAQ (reference sequence). The CDR3 sequence is 15 residues long. The CDR3 region is CASSSKLATNEKLFF. The CDR3 nucleotides read TGTGCCAGCAGCTCGAAACTTGCAACTAATGAAAAACTGTTTTTT.